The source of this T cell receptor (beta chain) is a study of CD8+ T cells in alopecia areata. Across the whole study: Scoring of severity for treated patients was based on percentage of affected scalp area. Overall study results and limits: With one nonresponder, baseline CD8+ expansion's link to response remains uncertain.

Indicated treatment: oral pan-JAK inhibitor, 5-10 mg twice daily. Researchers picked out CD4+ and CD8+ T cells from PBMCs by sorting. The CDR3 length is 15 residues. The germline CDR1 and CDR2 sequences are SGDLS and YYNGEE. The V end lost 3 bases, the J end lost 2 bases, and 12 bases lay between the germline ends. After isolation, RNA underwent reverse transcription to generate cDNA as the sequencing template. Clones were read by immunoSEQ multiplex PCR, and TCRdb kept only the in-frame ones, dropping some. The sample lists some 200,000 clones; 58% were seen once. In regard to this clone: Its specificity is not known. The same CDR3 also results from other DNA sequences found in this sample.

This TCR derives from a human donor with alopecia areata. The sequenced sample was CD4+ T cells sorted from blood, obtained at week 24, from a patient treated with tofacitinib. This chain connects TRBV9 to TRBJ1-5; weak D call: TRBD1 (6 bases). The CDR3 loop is CASSAQGFGNQPQHF. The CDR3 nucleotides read TGTGCCAGCAGCGCCCAGGGGTTCGGCAATCAGCCCCAGCATTTT.